This T cell receptor beta chain was profiled in a study of T cell repertoires in cytomegalovirus infection. Via MiXCR, TCRdb re-called the reads, giving one row per CDR3 protein. The sample lists some 320,000 distinct CDR3 sequences, around 29% seen once, with over 15% in the top ten. This clonotype was detected many times. No antigen is known for it. The CDR3 sequence is 16 residues long. V trimming: 6 bases; J trimming: 10 bases; junction bases outside the gene matches: 10. The study, taken as a whole, reports: Clonotype analysis showed dominance of the ex vivo response by HLA-C-restricted CMV-specific TCR beta clonotypes.

The chain carries TRBV12-3 or TRBV12-4 and TRBJ2-1; 15 positions agree with TRBD2. The material was cultured PBMCs, obtained from culture after CMV antigen stimulation. The origin of this receptor is a human donor in good health (CMV status not recorded). Some clones in this sample may be carry-over from other donors' samples. The chain's CDR3 is CASSPRGLAGGREQFF. DNA for the CDR3: TGTGCCAGCAGCCCACGGGGACTAGCGGGAGGCAGGGAGCAGTTCTTC.